The T cell receptor beta chain described here comes from a study of blood T cell repertoires in COVID-19. Study context: Sites in the United States, Italy and Spain provided acute and convalescent COVID-19 samples. T cells, B-cell-depleted T cells, or PBMCs provided the cDNA or gDNA that served as material.

Original processing methods: How many nucleated cells were present was estimated from reference gene primer amplification. Clones were read by immunoSEQ multiplex PCR, and TCRdb kept only the in-frame ones, dropping some. V and J calls and clone size are those listed in that table; D and trimming were worked out from the DNA. The sample lists about 200,000 clones; 60% to 85% were seen once. The CDR3 totals 11 residues. Germline V lookup: CDR1 DFQATT, CDR2 SNEGSKA (reference sequence). The chain couples TRBV20-1 to TRBJ1-1; possibly TRBD1 for D (6 bases). The specimen was peripheral blood. The TCR was taken from a woman aged 70 to 79 with acute or convalescent COVID-19. CDR3 DNA: TGCATCCCTGCCCAGGGGACTGAAGCTTTCTTT. Translating gives CIPAQGTEAFF.